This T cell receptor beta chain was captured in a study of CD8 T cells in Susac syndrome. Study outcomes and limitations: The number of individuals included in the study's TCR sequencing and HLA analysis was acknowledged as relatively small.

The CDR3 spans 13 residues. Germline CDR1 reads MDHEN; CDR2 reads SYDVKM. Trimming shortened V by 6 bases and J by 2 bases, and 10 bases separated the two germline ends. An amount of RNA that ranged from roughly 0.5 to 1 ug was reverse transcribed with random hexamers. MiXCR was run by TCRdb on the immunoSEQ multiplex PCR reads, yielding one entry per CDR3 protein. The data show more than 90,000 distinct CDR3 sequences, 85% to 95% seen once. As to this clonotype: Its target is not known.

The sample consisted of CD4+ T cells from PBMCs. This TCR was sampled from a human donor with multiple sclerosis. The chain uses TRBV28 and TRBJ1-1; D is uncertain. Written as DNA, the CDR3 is TGTGCCAGCAGCAAGACACGAAACACTGAAGCTTTCTTT. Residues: CASSKTRNTEAFF.